This TCR beta chain was found in a study of early stage breast cancer tumors. The data were produced by immunoSEQ multiplex PCR, yet TCRdb's version contains in-frame clones alone and is incomplete. The table has approximately 70,000 clones, 65% to 85% seen once; the top ten hold approximately 4.8%. The receptor was isolated from a person in their forties with breast cancer. Material for sequencing was blood.

CDR3 DNA: TGTGCCAGCAGCTTAGAGCTAGCGGGAGCCGGGGAGCTGTTTTTT. Its protein is CASSLELAGAGELFF. The gene calls are TRBV11-2 and TRBJ2-2; TRBD2 aligns across 10 bases. J gave up 6 bases and V 0 bases, and 1 base lay outside the gene matches. The CDR3 length is 15 residues. The germline gives CDR1 SGHAT, CDR2 FQNNGV.